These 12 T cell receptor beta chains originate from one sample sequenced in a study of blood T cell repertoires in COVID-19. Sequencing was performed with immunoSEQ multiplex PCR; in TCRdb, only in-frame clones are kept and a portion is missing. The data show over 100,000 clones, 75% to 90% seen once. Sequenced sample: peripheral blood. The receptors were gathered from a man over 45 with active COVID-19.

Here the CDR3 reads CASSTGGSYEQYF. The CDR3 DNA is TGTGCCAGCAGCACAGGGGGGTCCTACGAGCAGTACTTC. The V call is TRBV9, the J call TRBJ2-7, with TRBD1 matching over 8 bases. Trimming at V came to 4 bases and at J to 1 base, leaving 1 base not matched to a gene. CDR1 and CDR2 (germline): SGDLS, YYNGEE. The CDR3 is 13 amino acids.

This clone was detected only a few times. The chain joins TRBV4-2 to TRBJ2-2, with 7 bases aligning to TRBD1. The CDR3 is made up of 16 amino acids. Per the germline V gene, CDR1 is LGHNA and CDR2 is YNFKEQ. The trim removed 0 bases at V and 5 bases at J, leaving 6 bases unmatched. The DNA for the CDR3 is TGTGCCAGCAGCCAAGATCCGACAGGGTTTACCGGGGAGCTGTTTTTT. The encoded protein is CASSQDPTGFTGELFF.

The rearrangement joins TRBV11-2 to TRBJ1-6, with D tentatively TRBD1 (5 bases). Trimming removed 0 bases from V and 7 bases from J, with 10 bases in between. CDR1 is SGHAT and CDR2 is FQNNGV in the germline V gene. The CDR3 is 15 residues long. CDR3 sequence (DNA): TGTGCCAGCAGCTTAGACTGGGCAGGGAATTCACCCCTCCACTTT. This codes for CASSLDWAGNSPLHF.

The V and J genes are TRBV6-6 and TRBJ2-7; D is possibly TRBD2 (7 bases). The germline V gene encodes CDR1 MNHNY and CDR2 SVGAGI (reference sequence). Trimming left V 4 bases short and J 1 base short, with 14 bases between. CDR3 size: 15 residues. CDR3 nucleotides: TGTGCCAGCAGTTTGAAAGGGGGGGGTTCCTACGAGCAGTACTTC. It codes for CASSLKGGGSYEQYF.

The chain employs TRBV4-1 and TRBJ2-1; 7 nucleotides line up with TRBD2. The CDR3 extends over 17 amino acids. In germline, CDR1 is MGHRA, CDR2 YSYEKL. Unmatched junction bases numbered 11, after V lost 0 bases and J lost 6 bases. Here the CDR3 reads CASSQDPGTGRPNEQFF. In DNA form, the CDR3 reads TGCGCCAGCAGCCAAGATCCCGGGACCGGGAGGCCCAATGAGCAGTTCTTC.

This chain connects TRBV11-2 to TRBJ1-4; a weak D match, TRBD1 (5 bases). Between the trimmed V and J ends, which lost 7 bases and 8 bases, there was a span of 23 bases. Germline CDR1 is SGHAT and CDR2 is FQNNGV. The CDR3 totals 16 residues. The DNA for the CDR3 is TGTGCCAGCACCAGTGGGGCGGGGATGCCGACAGAAAAACTGTTTTTT. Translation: CASTSGAGMPTEKLFF.

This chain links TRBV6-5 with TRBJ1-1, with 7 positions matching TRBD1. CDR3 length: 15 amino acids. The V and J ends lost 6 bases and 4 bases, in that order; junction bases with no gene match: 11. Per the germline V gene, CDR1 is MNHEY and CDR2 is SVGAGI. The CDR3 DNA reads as TGTGCCAGCAGACGCGACAGGGTTAGGGCCACTGAAGCTTTCTTT. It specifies CASRRDRVRATEAFF.

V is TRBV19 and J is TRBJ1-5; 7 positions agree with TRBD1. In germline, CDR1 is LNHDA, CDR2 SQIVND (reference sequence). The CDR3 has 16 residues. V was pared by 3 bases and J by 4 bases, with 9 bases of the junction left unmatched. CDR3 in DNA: TGTGCCAGTAGTATTAATCCGACAGGGCGAAATCAGCCCCAGCATTTT. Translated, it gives CASSINPTGRNQPQHF.

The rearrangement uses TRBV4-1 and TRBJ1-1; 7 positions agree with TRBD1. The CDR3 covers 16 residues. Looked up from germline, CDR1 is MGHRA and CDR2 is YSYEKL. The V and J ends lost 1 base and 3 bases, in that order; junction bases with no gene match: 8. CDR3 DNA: TGCGCCAGCAGCCAAGTTCCCAAACAGGGGTACACTGAAGCTTTCTTT. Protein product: CASSQVPKQGYTEAFF.

This CDR3 is CASSLAGRVTEAFF. The CDR3 nucleotides are TGCGCCAGCAGCTTGGCTGGGAGGGTCACTGAAGCTTTCTTT. The rearrangement links TRBV5-1 to TRBJ1-1; no reliable D call. Germline V gene data show CDR1 as SGHRS and CDR2 as YFSETQ. The CDR3 loop spans 14 amino acids. The ends were cut back, 0 bases at V and 4 bases at J, with 10 bases in the middle.

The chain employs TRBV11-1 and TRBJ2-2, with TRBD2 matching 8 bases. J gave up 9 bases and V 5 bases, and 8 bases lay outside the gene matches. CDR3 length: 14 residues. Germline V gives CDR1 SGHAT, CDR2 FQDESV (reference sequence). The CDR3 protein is CASSPGGDWRELFF. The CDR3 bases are TGTGCCAGCAGCCCCGGGGGGGATTGGCGGGAGCTGTTTTTT.

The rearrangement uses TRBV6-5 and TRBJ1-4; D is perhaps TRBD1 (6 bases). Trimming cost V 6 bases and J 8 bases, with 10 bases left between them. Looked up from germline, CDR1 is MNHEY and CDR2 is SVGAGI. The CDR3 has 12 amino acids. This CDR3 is CASSRRGEKLFF. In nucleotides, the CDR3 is TGTGCCAGCAGCCGTAGGGGGGAAAAACTGTTTTTT.